One and the same sample provided the 19 T cell receptor beta chains below, sequenced in a study of breast tumors, draining lymph nodes, adjacent tissues. Breast cancer patients provided tissue from their axillary draining lymph nodes. TCRdb re-called the multiplex PCR reads with MiXCR, one entry per CDR3 protein. The sample comprises 90,000 to 120,000 distinct CDR3 sequences, around 20% of which are singletons, and roughly 1.2% rests with the top ten. What was sequenced was axillary lymph node tissue. All receptors derive from a female donor with breast cancer. Some clones in this sample may be carry-over from other donors' samples.

This clonotype was detected many times. The chain combines TRBV7-9 with TRBJ1-4; D remains unclear. CDR3 length: 15 residues. V was shortened by 6 bases and J by 0 bases, with 11 bases between the two germline ends. Germline CDR1 is SEHNR and CDR2 is FQNEAQ (reference sequence). The CDR3 DNA sequence: TGTGCCAGCAGTCCAGTCGGGGCAACTAATGAAAAACTGTTTTTT. This encodes CASSPVGATNEKLFF. The variable domain in full, with the rest retrieved from reference TRBV7-9 and TRBJ1-4, is DTGVSQNPRHKITKRGQNVTFRCDPISEHNRLYWYRQTLGQGPEFLTYFQNEAQLEKSRLLSDRFSAERPKGSFSTLEIQRTEQGDSAMYLCASSPVGATNEKLFFGSGTQLSVL.

The J gene is TRBJ1-5, the V gene TRBV24-1; the D gene is possibly TRBD1 (6 bases). The V end lost 4 bases, the J end lost 0 bases, and 12 bases lay between the germline ends. Looked up from germline, CDR1 is KGHDR and CDR2 is SFDVKD. The CDR3 is made up of 16 amino acids. The CDR3 spells CATSDCDRYSNQPQHF. CDR3 nucleotides: TGTGCCACCAGTGACTGTGACAGGTATAGCAATCAGCCCCAGCATTTT.

The rearrangement joins TRBV5-4 to TRBJ2-2; D ambiguous. CDR3 length: 13 amino acids. Germline lookup yields CDR1 SGHNT and CDR2 YYREEE (reference sequence). V lost 4 bases and J 7 bases, leaving 11 bases between the germline ends. The CDR3 DNA is TGTGCCAGCAGCCCCCCGCTGAGCGGGGAGCTGTTTTTT. Translated: CASSPPLSGELFF.

This clonotype was recorded many times. The J gene is TRBJ1-2, the V gene TRBV7-2, with D tentatively TRBD1 (5 bases). V was trimmed by 1 base and J by 6 bases, leaving 15 bases between them. This CDR3 is 15 amino acids long. Germline-derived CDR1 and CDR2 are SGHTA and FQGNSA. CDR3 sequence (DNA): TGTGCCAGCAGCTTAGTGAGCAGGGTGGGCAATGGCTACACCTTC. This codes for CASSLVSRVGNGYTF.

Regarding this clonotype: The junction departs from germline at one end; a sequencing error may be responsible. The rearrangement uses TRBV2 and TRBJ1-3; TRBD1 is a possible D gene (6 bases). In germline, CDR1 is SNHLY, CDR2 FYNNEI. This CDR3 contains 16 residues. The CDR3 nucleotides are TGTGCCAGCGCAGCCCAACAGGGTACGGCTGGAAACACCGTATATTTT. Translating gives CASAAQQGTAGNTVYF.

This clonotype was counted ten times or more. The V and J genes are TRBV5-1 and TRBJ2-7; the D gene is possibly TRBD1 (5 bases). The germline V gene has CDR1 SGHRS and CDR2 YFSETQ. V lost 2 bases and J 1 base, leaving 13 bases between the germline ends. This CDR3 comprises 15 residues. The chain's CDR3 is CASSFGQGRSYEQYF. CDR3 sequence (DNA): TGCGCCAGCAGCTTCGGGCAGGGAAGGTCCTACGAGCAGTACTTC.

The chain's CDR3 is CSAPDRPDNSPLHF. The CDR3 DNA is TGCAGTGCCCCGGACAGGCCGGATAATTCACCCCTCCACTTT. This chain connects TRBV20-1 to TRBJ1-6; TRBD1 agrees at 7 bases. After removal of 6 bases from V and 5 bases from J, the junction contained 7 bases not matched to a gene. CDR1 DFQATT and CDR2 SNEGSKA come from the germline V gene (reference sequence). CDR3 length equals 14 residues.

The sample holds many counts of this clonotype. This rearrangement joins TRBV7-8 to TRBJ2-1, with no clear D. The germline V gene encodes CDR1 SGHVS and CDR2 FQNEAQ. This CDR3 has 15 residues. The V gene lost 5 bases and the J gene lost 8 bases, with 19 bases spanning the gap. CDR3: CASSPTQSRTHEQFF. The CDR3 DNA follows: TGTGCCAGCAGCCCCACACAAAGCCGTACCCATGAGCAGTTCTTC.

This clonotype was seen at least ten times. The gene calls are TRBV19 and TRBJ1-2; TRBD1 matches at 9 bases. Germline values: CDR1 LNHDA, CDR2 SQIVND (reference sequence). The CDR3 sequence is 15 residues long. V lost 5 bases to trimming and J lost 1 base; unmatched junction nucleotides: 5. The CDR3 sequence is CASSFRTGVNYGYTF. The CDR3 DNA reads as TGTGCCAGTAGTTTCCGGACAGGGGTTAACTATGGCTACACCTTC.

This clonotype showed up many times. The V gene is TRBV6-6, the J gene TRBJ1-3; 7 nucleotides match TRBD1. J gave up 0 bases and V 8 bases, and 4 bases lay outside the gene matches. From germline, CDR1 is MNHNY and CDR2 SVGAGI (reference sequence). This CDR3 comprises 14 residues. The CDR3 DNA reads TGTGCCAGCTCCGGGACAGACTCTGGAAACACCATATATTTT. It codes for CASSGTDSGNTIYF.

The table lists this clonotype with many counts. One junction end does not reproduce the germline sequence, and a read error may be involved. This chain uses TRBV5-8 with TRBJ2-5, with TRBD2 as a possible D gene (7 bases). Germline-derived CDR1 and CDR2 are SGHTS and YDEGEE. The CDR3 has 11 amino acids. As DNA, the CDR3 is TGTGCCAGCAGCCCTAGGGGGGGTTTGGACTTC. Protein: CASSPRGGLDF.

This clonotype was recorded many times. The V and J genes are TRBV7-9 and TRBJ2-3; unclear D gene. V gave up 2 bases and J gave up 7 bases, with 13 bases separating them. Looked up from germline, CDR1 is SEHNR and CDR2 is FQNEAQ (reference sequence). The CDR3 consists of 14 residues. In DNA form, the CDR3 reads TGTGCCAGCAGCTTAAGTTCCTCACCTCATACGCAGTATTTT. Translating it yields CASSLSSSPHTQYF.

CDR3 sequence: CASSSMYGRMLNIQYF. In nucleotides, the CDR3 is TGTGCCAGCAGCTCTATGTATGGGCGCATGTTGAACATTCAGTACTTC. The chain couples TRBV11-2 to TRBJ2-4; D uncertain. V was pared by 4 bases and J by 7 bases, with 20 bases between. The CDR3 covers 16 residues. The germline gives CDR1 SGHAT, CDR2 FQNNGV.

The V and J genes are TRBV9 and TRBJ1-6, with TRBD1 matching 7 bases. Germline V CDR1 and CDR2: SGDLS, YYNGEE. The length of the CDR3 is 16 residues. Trimming cost V 2 bases and J 5 bases; bases outside gene matches: 7. The CDR3 DNA follows: TGTGCCAGCAGCGTTACCCTAGGACAGGATAATTCACCCCTCCACTTT. Translating gives CASSVTLGQDNSPLHF.

This clonotype appeared many times. The V call is TRBV5-5, the J call TRBJ2-3, with 8 bases matching TRBD2. The CDR3 spans 13 residues. Germline assignment: CDR1 SGHKS and CDR2 YYEKEE (reference sequence). Trimming took 5 bases from V and 9 from J; bases not matched to a gene: 8. The CDR3 region is CASRYLLAGTQYF. Written as DNA, the CDR3 is TGTGCCAGCAGATATCTGTTAGCGGGAACGCAGTATTTT.

This clonotype was seen only once. One base away lies a much larger clone, so this may be a sequencing read error. The CDR3 protein is CASSRQGRQPQHF. CDR3 coding DNA: TGTGCCAGCAGTCGACAGGGTCGCCAGCCCCAGCATTTT. The gene calls are TRBV28 and TRBJ1-5, with 7 bases aligning to TRBD1. CDR1 MDHEN and CDR2 SYDVKM come from the germline V gene. The CDR3 totals 13 residues. V shed 5 bases and J 7 bases; nucleotides not matched to a gene: 5.

The V and J genes are TRBV27 and TRBJ2-7; 8 bases fit TRBD1. This CDR3 is 13 amino acids long. The V and J ends lost 5 bases and 6 bases, in that order; junction bases with no gene match: 6. The germline CDR1 and CDR2 sequences are MNHEY and SMNVEV (reference sequence). In DNA form, the CDR3 reads TGTGCCAGCAGTCCAGGACAGGGCTGCGAGCAGTACTTC. It is translated as CASSPGQGCEQYF.

A note on this clonotype: The CDR3 carries no conserved terminal phenylalanine or tryptophan, so it likely arises from a read error. The chain links TRBV5-1 to TRBJ1-5, with D uncertain. CDR1 is SGHRS and CDR2 is YFSETQ in the germline V gene. With 4 bases removed from V and 4 bases from J, the gap between germline ends came to 9 bases. CDR3 length: 13 amino acids. CDR3 DNA sequence: TGCGCCAGCAGCCCAGAACCAAATCAGCCCCAGCATTCT. Protein product: CASSPEPNQPQHS.

This clonotype was recorded at least ten times. This chain uses TRBV6-4 with TRBJ1-2; 8 bases are shared with TRBD1. Germline V gives CDR1 MRHNA, CDR2 SNTAGT. V lost 3 bases to trimming and J lost 7 bases; unmatched junction nucleotides: 13. The CDR3 extends over 16 amino acids. CDR3 nucleotide sequence: TGTGCCAGCAGTGATAAAACCGGACAGGGTGAGTGTGGCTACACCTTC. Its translation: CASSDKTGQGECGYTF.